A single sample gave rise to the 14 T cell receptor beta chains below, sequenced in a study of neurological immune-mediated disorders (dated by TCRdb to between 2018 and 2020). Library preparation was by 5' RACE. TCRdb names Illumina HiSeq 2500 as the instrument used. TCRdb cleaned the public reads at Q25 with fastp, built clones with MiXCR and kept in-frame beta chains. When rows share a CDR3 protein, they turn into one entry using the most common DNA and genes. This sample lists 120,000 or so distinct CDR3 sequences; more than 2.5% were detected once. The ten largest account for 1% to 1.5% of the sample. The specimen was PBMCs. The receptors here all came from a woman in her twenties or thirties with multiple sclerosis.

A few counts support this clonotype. The CDR3 bases are TGTGCCAGTAGTATACTCGGAGCAGGGGGGTCCCACGAGCAGTACTTC. As protein: CASSILGAGGSHEQYF. J is TRBJ2-7 and V is TRBV19, with TRBD1 as a possible D gene (7 bases). The germline gives CDR1 LNHDA, CDR2 SQIVND (reference sequence). Trimming cost V 2 bases and J 5 bases, with 19 bases left between them. The CDR3 extends over 16 amino acids.

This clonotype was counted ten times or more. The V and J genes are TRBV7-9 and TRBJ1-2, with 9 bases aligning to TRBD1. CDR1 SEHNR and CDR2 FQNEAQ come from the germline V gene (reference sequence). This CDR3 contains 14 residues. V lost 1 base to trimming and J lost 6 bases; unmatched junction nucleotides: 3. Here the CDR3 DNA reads TGTGCCAGCAGCTTAGAGGGGACAGGGAATGGCTACACCTTC. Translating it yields CASSLEGTGNGYTF.

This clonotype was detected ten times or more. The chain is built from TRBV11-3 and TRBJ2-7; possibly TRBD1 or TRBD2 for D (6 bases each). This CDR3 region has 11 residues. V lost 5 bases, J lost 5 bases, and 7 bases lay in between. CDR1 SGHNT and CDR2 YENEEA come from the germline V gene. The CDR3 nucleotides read TGTGCCAGCAGCCGGGGGCACGAGCAGTACTTC. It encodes CASSRGHEQYF.

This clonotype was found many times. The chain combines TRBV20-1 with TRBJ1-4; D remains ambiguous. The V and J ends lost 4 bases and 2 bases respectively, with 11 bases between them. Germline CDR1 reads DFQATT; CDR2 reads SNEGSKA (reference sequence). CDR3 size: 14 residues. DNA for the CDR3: TGCAGTGCTACCGGGTACGAGACTAATGAAAAACTGTTTTTT. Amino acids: CSATGYETNEKLFF.

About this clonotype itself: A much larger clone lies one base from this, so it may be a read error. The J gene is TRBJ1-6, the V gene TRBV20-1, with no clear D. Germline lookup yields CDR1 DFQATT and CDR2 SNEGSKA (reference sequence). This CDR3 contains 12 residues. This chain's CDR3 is CSARGHNSPLNF. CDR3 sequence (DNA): TGCAGTGCTAGAGGACATAATTCACCCCTCAACTTT.

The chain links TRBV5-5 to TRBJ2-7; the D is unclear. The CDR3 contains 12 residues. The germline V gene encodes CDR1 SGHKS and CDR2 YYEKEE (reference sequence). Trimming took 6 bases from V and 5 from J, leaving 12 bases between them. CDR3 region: CASTLPEDEQYF. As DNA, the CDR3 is TGTGCCAGCACCCTTCCTGAGGACGAGCAGTACTTC.

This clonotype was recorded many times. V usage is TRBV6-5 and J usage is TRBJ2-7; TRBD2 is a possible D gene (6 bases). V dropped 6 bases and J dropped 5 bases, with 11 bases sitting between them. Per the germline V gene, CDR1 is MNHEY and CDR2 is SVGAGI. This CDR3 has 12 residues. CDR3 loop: CASRQPGDEQYF. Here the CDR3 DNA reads TGTGCCAGCAGACAGCCGGGGGACGAGCAGTACTTC.

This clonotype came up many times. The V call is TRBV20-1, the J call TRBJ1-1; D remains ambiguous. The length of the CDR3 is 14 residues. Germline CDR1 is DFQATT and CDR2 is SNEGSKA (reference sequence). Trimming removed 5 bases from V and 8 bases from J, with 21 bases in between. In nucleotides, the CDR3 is TGCAGTGCTTCCCTGGGCAGCTCCAAGGCCGAAGCTTTCTTT. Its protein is CSASLGSSKAEAFF.

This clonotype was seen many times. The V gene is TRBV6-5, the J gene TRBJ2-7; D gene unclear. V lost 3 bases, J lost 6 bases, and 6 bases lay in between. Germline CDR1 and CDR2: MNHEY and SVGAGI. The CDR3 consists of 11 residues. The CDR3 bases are TGTGCCAGCAGTTATATGGGCGAGCAGTACTTC. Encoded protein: CASSYMGEQYF.

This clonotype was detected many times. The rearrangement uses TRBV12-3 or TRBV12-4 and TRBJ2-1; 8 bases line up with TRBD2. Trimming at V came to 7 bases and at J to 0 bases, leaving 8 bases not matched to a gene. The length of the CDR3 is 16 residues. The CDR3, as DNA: TGTGCCAGCATGCCTACGGGGGGGGGCTCCTACAATGAGCAGTTCTTC. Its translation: CASMPTGGGSYNEQFF.

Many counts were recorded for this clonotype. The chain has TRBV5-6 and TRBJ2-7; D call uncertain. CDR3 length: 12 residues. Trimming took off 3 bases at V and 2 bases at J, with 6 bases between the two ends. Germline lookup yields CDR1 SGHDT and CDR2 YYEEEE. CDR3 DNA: TGTGCCAGCAGCTCCCAGACCTACGAGCAGTACTTC. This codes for CASSSQTYEQYF. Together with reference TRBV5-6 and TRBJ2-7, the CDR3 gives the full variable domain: DAGVTQSPTHLIKTRGQQVTLRCSPKSGHDTVSWYQQALGQGPQFIFQYYEEEERQRGNFPDRFSGHQFPNYSSELNVNALLLGDSALYLCASSSQTYEQYFGPGTRLTVT.

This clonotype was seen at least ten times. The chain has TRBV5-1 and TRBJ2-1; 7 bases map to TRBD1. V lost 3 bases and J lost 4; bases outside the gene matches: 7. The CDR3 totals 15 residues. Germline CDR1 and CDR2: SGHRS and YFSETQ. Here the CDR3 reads CASSSRDSRYNEQFF. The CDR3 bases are TGCGCCAGCAGCTCCCGGGACAGTAGATACAATGAGCAGTTCTTC.

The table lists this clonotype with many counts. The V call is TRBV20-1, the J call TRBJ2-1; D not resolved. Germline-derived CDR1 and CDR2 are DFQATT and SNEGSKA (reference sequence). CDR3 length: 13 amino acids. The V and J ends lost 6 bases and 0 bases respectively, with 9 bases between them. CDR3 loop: CSARRSSYNEQFF. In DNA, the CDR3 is TGCAGTGCACGAAGGAGCTCCTACAATGAGCAGTTCTTC.

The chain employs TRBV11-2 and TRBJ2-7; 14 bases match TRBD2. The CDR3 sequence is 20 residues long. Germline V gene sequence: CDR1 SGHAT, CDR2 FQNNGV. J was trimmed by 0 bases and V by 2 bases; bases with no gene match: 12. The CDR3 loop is CASSLLGSGLAGGRSYEQYF. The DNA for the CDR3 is TGTGCCAGCAGCTTACTTGGATCCGGACTAGCGGGGGGCCGCTCCTACGAGCAGTACTTC.